The next 17 T cell receptor beta chains were all read from a single sample in a study of blood T cell repertoires in COVID-19. Sequencing was performed with immunoSEQ multiplex PCR; in TCRdb, only in-frame clones are kept and a portion is missing. The sample holds about 40,000 clones, about 90% seen once. Sequenced: peripheral blood. These receptors were collected from a woman aged 80 or over with active COVID-19.

This sequence joins TRBV7-9 and TRBJ1-5; weak D call: TRBD1 (5 bases). The V end was cut by 3 bases, the J end by 7 bases, with 10 bases between. CDR1 and CDR2 from the germline V gene are SEHNR and FQNEAQ (reference sequence). The CDR3 contains 13 residues. Here the CDR3 reads CASSFGGTQPQHF. CDR3 bases: TGTGCCAGCAGCTTTGGAGGGACGCAGCCCCAGCATTTT.

Details on this clone: This same CDR3 is encoded by further DNA sequences in the sample. This chain connects TRBV5-1 to TRBJ1-3; D gene unclear. Trimming left V 0 bases short and J 1 base short, with 8 bases between. CDR1 and CDR2 (germline): SGHRS, YFSETQ. The CDR3 loop spans 15 amino acids. CDR3 sequence: CASSLVAGSGNTIYF. The CDR3 coding sequence is TGCGCCAGCAGCTTGGTAGCTGGTTCTGGAAACACCATATATTTT. Full variable domain (remainder filled in from reference TRBV5-1 and TRBJ1-3): KAGVTQTPRYLIKTRGQQVTLSCSPISGHRSVSWYQQTPGQGLQFLFEYFSETQRNKGNFPGRFSGRQFSNSRSEMNVSTLELGDSALYLCASSLVAGSGNTIYFGEGSWLTVV.

J is TRBJ1-5 and V is TRBV19; D not certain. CDR3 length: 12 amino acids. Germline V CDR1 and CDR2: LNHDA, SQIVND (reference sequence). With 6 bases removed from V and 6 bases from J, the gap between germline ends came to 9 bases. The DNA for the CDR3 is TGTGCCAGTAGAGATGCGTCTCAGCCCCAGCATTTT. It is translated as CASRDASQPQHF.

This sequence joins TRBV7-9 and TRBJ1-2; tentatively, D is TRBD1 (6 bases). Trimming took 1 base from V and 6 from J, leaving 12 bases between them. Germline CDR1 is SEHNR and CDR2 is FQNEAQ (reference sequence). There are 14 residues in the CDR3. This chain's CDR3 is CASSLVQGRDGYTF. CDR3 sequence (DNA): TGTGCCAGCAGCTTAGTACAGGGAAGGGATGGCTACACCTTC.

The V call is TRBV6-5, the J call TRBJ2-1, with a weak D call TRBD2 (6 bases). Germline CDR1 reads MNHEY; CDR2 reads SVGAGI. This CDR3 region has 14 residues. Trimming shortened V by 10 bases and J by 6 bases, and 19 bases separated the two germline ends. This chain's CDR3 is CATTQMGLSNEQFF. The CDR3 DNA follows: TGTGCCACCACTCAAATGGGACTTAGCAATGAGCAGTTCTTC.

The chain combines TRBV10-3 with TRBJ1-5; 8 nucleotides align to TRBD1. This CDR3 has 16 residues. The V gene's germline CDR1 is ENHRY and CDR2 SYGVKD. V lost 0 bases to trimming and J lost 2 bases; unmatched junction nucleotides: 3. Written as DNA, the CDR3 is TGTGCCATCAGTGAGTCTCCACAGGGGGGCAATCAGCCCCAGCATTTT. It is translated as CAISESPQGGNQPQHF.

V is TRBV30 and J is TRBJ2-7; D possibly corresponds to TRBD2 (6 bases). The ends were cut back, 0 bases at V and 3 bases at J, with 12 bases in the middle. CDR3 size: 14 residues. The V gene's germline CDR1 is GTSNPN and CDR2 SVGIG (reference sequence). The CDR3 is CAWSVRRGIYEQYF. CDR3 in DNA: TGTGCCTGGAGTGTACGGCGGGGCATCTACGAGCAGTACTTC.

The chain recombines TRBV28 with TRBJ1-6; 7 nucleotides agree with TRBD1. With V trimmed by 7 bases and J by 7 bases, 13 bases remained unmatched. The CDR3 is 16 amino acids. Germline V gives CDR1 MDHEN, CDR2 SYDVKM. The CDR3 spells CASTAPIGTDNSPLHF. The DNA of the CDR3 is TGTGCCAGCACCGCCCCCATAGGGACAGACAATTCACCCCTCCACTTT.

This sequence joins TRBV3-1 (or the pseudogene TRBV3-2) and TRBJ1-3; maybe TRBD1 (5 bases). In germline, CDR1 is LGHDT, CDR2 YNNKEL (reference sequence). The CDR3 contains 16 residues. Trimming shortened V by 0 bases and J by 2 bases, and 11 bases separated the two germline ends. CDR3 in amino acids: CASSQEWGRPGNTIYF. CDR3 bases: TGTGCCAGCAGCCAAGAATGGGGGAGGCCTGGAAACACCATATATTTT.

This clone was seen only a few times. The chain links TRBV5-6 to TRBJ1-4, with TRBD1 as a possible D gene (6 bases). The CDR3 consists of 15 residues. V was trimmed by 2 bases and J by 7 bases, leaving 15 bases between them. The germline CDR1 and CDR2 sequences are SGHDT and YYEEEE. The CDR3 protein is CASSFGTGRGEKLFF. In DNA form, the CDR3 reads TGTGCCAGCAGCTTTGGCACAGGGCGCGGTGAAAAACTGTTTTTT.

The rearrangement uses TRBV21-1 and TRBJ2-7; the table's TRBD1 call for D was not verified on the DNA. TRBV21-1 is an annotated pseudogene. The CDR3 totals 14 residues. The CDR3 sequence is CARQQEGQNYEQYF. Written as DNA, the CDR3 is TGTGCCAGACAACAAGAGGGACAGAACTACGAGCAGTACTTC.

The chain employs TRBV23-1 and TRBJ2-2; perhaps TRBD1 as D (6 bases). TRBV23-1 is labeled an ORF, and its function is uncertain. The CDR3 contains 14 residues. Trimming removed 4 bases at V and 6 bases at J, with 12 bases between. CDR3 in amino acids: CASSRGQGPGELFF. CDR3 nucleotide sequence: TGCGCCAGCAGTCGTGGCCAGGGGCCCGGGGAGCTGTTTTTT.

The V and J genes are TRBV6-1 and TRBJ1-2, with 9 nucleotides matching TRBD1. Germline V gives CDR1 MNHNS, CDR2 SASEGT. The CDR3 length is 16 residues. Losses at the gene ends were 2 bases for V and 8 bases for J; bases not matched to a gene: 12. CDR3 nucleotide sequence: TGTGCCAGCAGTGAAACCCCCTGGACAGGGGCTGGGGGCTACACCTTC. The encoded protein is CASSETPWTGAGGYTF.

The V gene is TRBV29-1, the J gene TRBJ2-7, with 12 nucleotides matching TRBD1. Losses at the gene ends were 7 bases for V and 6 bases for J; bases not matched to a gene: 4. Germline loops: CDR1 SQVTM, CDR2 ANQGSEA. The CDR3 extends over 12 amino acids. This CDR3 reads CSGGQGAGEQYF. In DNA, the CDR3 is TGCAGCGGGGGACAGGGGGCGGGCGAGCAGTACTTC.

The genes are TRBV3-1 (or the pseudogene TRBV3-2) and TRBJ2-7, with 8 bases aligning to TRBD2. V trimming: 1 base; J trimming: 5 bases; junction bases outside the gene matches: 4. The CDR3 runs to 14 residues. Germline V lookup: CDR1 LGHDT, CDR2 YNNKEL (reference sequence). The CDR3 DNA sequence: TGTGCCAGCAGCCAAGCGGGGGGGGTCCACGAGCAGTACTTC. Translation: CASSQAGGVHEQYF.

V gene TRBV19 combines with J gene TRBJ2-1, with 8 bases fitting TRBD1. The CDR3 consists of 14 residues. From germline, CDR1 is LNHDA and CDR2 SQIVND (reference sequence). Trimming removed 5 bases from V and 9 bases from J; junction bases left unmatched: 9. The CDR3 region is CASSVDRADSEQFF. The CDR3 DNA reads as TGTGCCAGTAGTGTGGACAGGGCGGACAGTGAGCAGTTCTTC.

This chain joins TRBV5-1 and TRBJ2-3, with a weak D call TRBD1 (6 bases). The V gene lost 5 bases and the J gene lost 0 bases, with 7 bases spanning the gap. The CDR3 contains 13 residues. The V gene's germline CDR1 is SGHRS and CDR2 YFSETQ. The CDR3 sequence is CASRDRSTDTQYF. As DNA, the CDR3 is TGCGCCAGCAGGGACAGAAGCACAGATACGCAGTATTTT. Complete variable domain (other parts from reference TRBV5-1 and TRBJ2-3): KAGVTQTPRYLIKTRGQQVTLSCSPISGHRSVSWYQQTPGQGLQFLFEYFSETQRNKGNFPGRFSGRQFSNSRSEMNVSTLELGDSALYLCASRDRSTDTQYFGPGTRLTVL.